This T cell receptor beta chain was documented in a study of PD-1 blockade in classical Hodgkin lymphoma. Study observations and caveats: Complete responders' baseline diversity resembled that of newly diagnosed patients. Exclusion applied to patients who initiated nivolumab less than 1 year following ASCT. It was reported that newly diagnosed patients had less baseline TCR diversity than healthy donors.

Sequencing used immunoSEQ multiplex PCR; TCRdb keeps in-frame clones, though not all of them. The profile shows around 37,000 clones, approximately 90% of them singletons. Described time point: cycle 4 day 1 (C4D1), after 6 weeks of nivolumab. After autologous stem cell transplantation all patients relapsed, and prior brentuximab vedotin exposure differed between cohorts. Isolation of CD4+ T cells from thawed PBMCs was performed by magnetic negative selection. Patients reached a best response of complete response, partial response or progressive disease. On this clone itself: The target antigen is unknown.

V was clipped by 6 bases and J by 2 bases, with 16 bases between them. The CDR3 has 15 amino acids. Germline V CDR1 and CDR2: LNHDA, SQIVND (reference sequence). The specimen was CD4+ T cells from blood, collected before the fourth cycle of nivolumab. The chain is built from TRBV19 and TRBJ2-5; perhaps TRBD2 as D (5 bases). The receptor's source is a human donor with classical Hodgkin lymphoma. DNA for the CDR3: TGTGCCAGTAGCTGGTTAGGTGACTATCAAGAGACCCAGTACTTC. Protein sequence: CASSWLGDYQETQYF.